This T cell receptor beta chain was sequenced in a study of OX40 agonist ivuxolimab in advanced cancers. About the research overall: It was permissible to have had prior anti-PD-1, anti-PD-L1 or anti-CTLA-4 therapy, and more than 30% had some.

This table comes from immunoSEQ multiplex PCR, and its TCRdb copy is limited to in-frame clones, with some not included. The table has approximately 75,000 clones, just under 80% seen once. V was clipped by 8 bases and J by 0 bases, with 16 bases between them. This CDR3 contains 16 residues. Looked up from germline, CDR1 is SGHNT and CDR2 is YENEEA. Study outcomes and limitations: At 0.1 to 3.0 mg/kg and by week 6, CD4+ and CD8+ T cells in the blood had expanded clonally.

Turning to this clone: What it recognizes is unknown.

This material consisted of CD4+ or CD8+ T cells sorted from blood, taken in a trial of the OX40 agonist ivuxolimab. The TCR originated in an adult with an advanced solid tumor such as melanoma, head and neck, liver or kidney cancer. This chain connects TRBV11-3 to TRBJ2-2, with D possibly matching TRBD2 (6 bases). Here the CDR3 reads CASSPFGTSNTGELFF. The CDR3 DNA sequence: TGTGCCAGCTCACCCTTCGGGACTTCGAACACCGGGGAGCTGTTTTTT.